These 18 T cell receptor beta chains were sequenced from one sample in a study of graft-versus-host responses after intestinal transplantation. Sequencing was performed with immunoSEQ multiplex PCR; in TCRdb, only in-frame clones are kept and a portion is missing. Among 74,000 or so clones listed, roughly 90% were seen once. Sequencing used PBMCs, obtained 98 days after intestinal transplantation. Receptors were obtained from a human patient who received an intestinal transplant, so some T cells may come from the graft donor.

The chain links TRBV28 to TRBJ2-1; D unresolved. V shed 2 bases and J shed 4 bases, with 6 bases lying between them. This CDR3 comprises 13 residues. The germline V gene encodes CDR1 MDHEN and CDR2 SYDVKM. CDR3 sequence: CASSLVPYNEQFF. The CDR3 nucleotides are TGTGCCAGCAGTTTAGTCCCGTACAATGAGCAGTTCTTC.

A single count supports this clone. The chain carries TRBV4-1 and TRBJ2-7; D possibly corresponds to TRBD1 (5 bases). Trimming stripped 0 bases from V and 0 bases from J, with 6 bases between. The germline V gene has CDR1 MGHRA and CDR2 YSYEKL. The CDR3 contains 14 residues. The CDR3, as DNA: TGCGCCAGCAGCCAAGAACAGGCCTCCTACGAGCAGTACTTC. Translated, it gives CASSQEQASYEQYF.

The V call is TRBV18, the J call TRBJ1-1, with D hard to call. The germline gives CDR1 KGHSH, CDR2 LQKENI. The CDR3 covers 13 residues. The V end lost 3 bases, the J end lost 1 base, and 6 bases lay between the germline ends. The DNA for the CDR3 is TGTGCCAGCTCACCTAAGACGAACACTGAAGCTTTCTTT. Translating gives CASSPKTNTEAFF.

This clone was observed a handful of times. The chain couples TRBV6-1 to TRBJ1-4, with 8 bases lining up with TRBD1. V shed 0 bases and J 13 bases; nucleotides not matched to a gene: 4. Per the germline V gene, CDR1 is MNHNS and CDR2 is SASEGT. This CDR3 spans 13 amino acids. The CDR3 DNA is TGTGCCAGCAGTGAAGCGCTTGACAGGGGACTGTTTTTT. It is translated as CASSEALDRGLFF.

The genes are TRBV27 and TRBJ2-3; TRBD2 agrees at 8 bases. The junction had 4 bases not matched to a gene; V was cut back by 2 bases and J by 3 bases. This CDR3 spans 15 amino acids. Germline-derived CDR1 and CDR2 are MNHEY and SMNVEV (reference sequence). CDR3 residues: CASSLEVAGTDTQYF. The CDR3 DNA reads TGTGCCAGCAGTTTAGAGGTAGCGGGGACAGATACGCAGTATTTT.

The chain carries TRBV19 and TRBJ2-5; D gene uncertain. Germline V lookup: CDR1 LNHDA, CDR2 SQIVND (reference sequence). The length of the CDR3 is 13 residues. V was shortened by 3 bases and J by 1 base, with 6 bases between the two germline ends. The CDR3 sequence: CASSMQVQETQYF. The CDR3 DNA sequence: TGTGCCAGTAGTATGCAGGTCCAAGAGACCCAGTACTTC.

Only one count was recorded for this clone. In DNA, the CDR3 is TGTGCCAGCAGCTCCCCTCAAGAGACCCAGTACTTC. Translating it yields CASSSPQETQYF. The genes are TRBV7-9 and TRBJ2-5; D remains ambiguous. The V end lost 4 bases, the J end lost 2 bases, and 5 bases lay between the germline ends. The germline V gene has CDR1 SEHNR and CDR2 FQNEAQ (reference sequence). This CDR3 comprises 12 residues.

This sequence joins TRBV11-2 and TRBJ2-3; 14 bases map to TRBD2. The CDR3 extends over 16 amino acids. The germline CDR1 and CDR2 sequences are SGHAT and FQNNGV. J lost 10 bases, V lost 5 bases, and 11 bases had no gene match. CDR3 sequence: CASSIRLAGGPWAQYF. The CDR3, as DNA: TGTGCCAGCAGCATTCGACTAGCGGGGGGGCCTTGGGCGCAGTATTTT. The variable domain in full, completed from reference TRBV11-2 and TRBJ2-3, reads EAGVAQSPRYKIIEKRQSVAFWCNPISGHATLYWYQQILGQGPKLLIQFQNNGVVDDSQLPKDRFSAERLKGVDSTLKIQPAKLEDSAVYLCASSIRLAGGPWAQYFGPGTRLTVL.

The rearrangement joins TRBV29-1 to TRBJ2-7; 9 nucleotides agree with TRBD1. With V trimmed by 6 bases and J by 1 base, 4 bases remained unmatched. The CDR3 contains 13 residues. Per the germline V gene, CDR1 is SQVTM and CDR2 is ANQGSEA. CDR3 in amino acids: CSVTGTGSYEQYF. The CDR3 DNA reads TGCAGCGTCACCGGGACAGGGTCCTACGAGCAGTACTTC.

The V gene is TRBV19, the J gene TRBJ1-3, with D possibly TRBD1 on 6 matching bases. The CDR3 length is 15 residues. Germline CDR1 LNHDA, CDR2 SQIVND (reference sequence). The germline V and J ends were trimmed by 7 bases and 0 bases, with 13 bases remaining between them. CDR3 amino acids: CASTIDRSSGNTIYF. CDR3 sequence (DNA): TGTGCCAGTACCATAGACAGGAGCTCTGGAAACACCATATATTTT.

The CDR3: CASLPTGAEDIQYF. CDR3 nucleotides: TGCGCCAGTTTACCGACAGGGGCAGAGGACATTCAGTACTTC. This chain links TRBV5-1 with TRBJ2-4; 8 nucleotides agree with TRBD1. V lost 8 bases to trimming and J lost 8 bases; unmatched junction nucleotides: 12. The CDR3 covers 14 residues. CDR1 and CDR2 (germline): SGHRS, YFSETQ.

The chain recombines TRBV15 with TRBJ1-3; D is uncertain. The V end lost 0 bases, the J end lost 4 bases, and 16 bases lay between the germline ends. The CDR3 has 17 amino acids. Per germline, CDR1 LNHNV and CDR2 YYDKDF (reference sequence). The CDR3 sequence: CATSRDRNWKGGNTIYF. As DNA, the CDR3 is TGTGCCACCAGCAGAGATCGTAATTGGAAGGGAGGAAACACCATATATTTT.

J is TRBJ1-1 and V is TRBV28; no clear D. CDR1 is MDHEN, CDR2 SYDVKM, per germline. Trimming removed 3 bases from V and 6 bases from J, with 20 bases in between. This CDR3 contains 16 residues. CDR3 region: CASSFLPRPAGAEAFF. For the CDR3, the DNA is TGTGCCAGCAGTTTCCTCCCCCGTCCGGCGGGCGCTGAAGCTTTCTTT.

Here the CDR3 DNA reads TGTGCCAGCAGCCCCCCCCAGGGGTTGTTGGATACTGAAGCTTTCTTT. It translates to CASSPPQGLLDTEAFF. The chain links TRBV5-4 to TRBJ1-1; TRBD1 is a possible D gene (6 bases). V was cut by 4 bases and J by 5 bases, with 21 bases left in between. Germline lookup yields CDR1 SGHNT and CDR2 YYREEE (reference sequence). This CDR3 region has 16 residues. Combining the CDR3 with reference TRBV5-4 and TRBJ1-1 gives the whole variable domain ETGVTQSPTHLIKTRGQQVTLRCSSQSGHNTVSWYQQALGQGPQFIFQYYREEENGRGNFPPRFSGLQFPNYSSELNVNALELDDSALYLCASSPPQGLLDTEAFFGQGTRLTVV.

This chain uses TRBV12-2 with TRBJ2-1. TRBV12-2 is termed a pseudogene. This CDR3 is 15 amino acids long. The CDR3: CASRLAISTYNEQFF. As DNA, the CDR3 is TGTGCAAGTCGCTTAGCGATCAGTACTTACAATGAGCAGTTCTTC.

The chain employs TRBV27 and TRBJ2-1, with 13 bases lining up with TRBD2. Looked up from germline, CDR1 is MNHEY and CDR2 is SMNVEV (reference sequence). The CDR3 is made up of 17 amino acids. V trimming: 1 base; J trimming: 6 bases; junction bases outside the gene matches: 6. CDR3 bases: TGTGCCAGCAGTTTATTAGGACTAGCGGGGGCGCCCAATGAGCAGTTCTTC. Translating gives CASSLLGLAGAPNEQFF.

This clone occurred a few times. The chain links TRBV7-2 to TRBJ2-3; 12 bases fit TRBD2. Germline V gene sequence: CDR1 SGHTA, CDR2 FQGNSA. The CDR3 is 17 residues long. J was trimmed by 0 bases and V by 0 bases; bases with no gene match: 1. The CDR3 spells CASSLAGTSGSTDTQYF. DNA for the CDR3: TGTGCCAGCAGCTTAGCCGGGACTAGCGGGAGCACAGATACGCAGTATTTT.

CDR3 amino acids: CASSGTSRRGETQYF. In nucleotides, the CDR3 is TGTGCCAGCAGCGGGACCTCCCGGAGAGGAGAGACCCAGTACTTC. The chain recombines TRBV9 with TRBJ2-5; D is unclear. V gave up 3 bases and J gave up 4 bases, with 16 bases separating them. The germline CDR1 and CDR2 sequences are SGDLS and YYNGEE. CDR3 length: 15 amino acids.